Listed below are T cell receptor beta chains from one sample, sequenced in a study of blood T cells in healthy people across ages. TCRdb analysed the 5' RACE reads with MiXCR anew, one entry per CDR3 protein. Among about 1,600,000 distinct CDR3 sequences listed, 42% were seen once. The specimen sequenced was blood. The source is a young woman in good health. Each CDR3 is given with its conserved first and last residue. Each record gives: CDR3 protein, CDR3 DNA, clone size, D gene, V gene, J gene. A D gene is named only where the DNA matches it firmly. The size field is filled for only some rows; it gives once, few, many or a size class.

CDR3: CAIRAAREDEQYF
DNA: TGTGCCATCAGGGCGGCCAGGGAGGACGAGCAGTACTTC
size: few
D: -
V: TRBV10-3
J: TRBJ2-7

CDR3: CASSLDRARNYGYTF
DNA: TGTGCCAGCAGCCTTGACAGGGCCCGCAACTATGGCTACACCTTC
size: -
D: TRBD1
V: TRBV14
J: TRBJ1-2

CDR3: CASSPHVLAGINEQYF
DNA: TGTGCCAGCAGCCCACATGTCCTAGCGGGAATAAATGAGCAGTACTTC
size: -
D: TRBD2
V: TRBV7-2
J: TRBJ2-5

CDR3: CASRTASRHNEQYF
DNA: TGTGCCAGCAGAACAGCTAGCAGACACAATGAGCAGTACTTC
size: -
D: -
V: TRBV27
J: TRBJ2-7

CDR3: CASRDNYSNQPQHF
DNA: TGTGCCAGCAGGGACAACTATAGCAATCAGCCCCAGCATTTT
size: few
D: -
V: TRBV6-1
J: TRBJ1-5

CDR3: CAISESWLLLAGTSGTSDTQYF
DNA: TGTGCCATCAGTGAGTCCTGGCTCCTTCTAGCCGGGACTAGCGGGACCTCAGATACGCAGTATTTT
size: few
D: TRBD2
V: TRBV10-3
J: TRBJ2-3

CDR3: CASSSRSATNEKLFF
DNA: TGCGCCAGCAGCTCTAGGTCTGCAACTAATGAAAAACTGTTTTTT
size: -
D: -
V: TRBV5-1
J: TRBJ1-4

CDR3: CASSEVKLTETQYF
DNA: TGTGCCAGCAGTGAAGTTAAACTCACAGAGACCCAGTACTTC
size: -
D: -
V: TRBV6-1
J: TRBJ2-5

CDR3: CASSLLSALDTQYF
DNA: TGTGCCAGCAGTTTACTCTCGGCCCTGGATACGCAGTATTTT
size: -
D: -
V: TRBV27
J: TRBJ2-3

CDR3: CASSRRGGVAETQYF
DNA: TGTGCCAGCAGCCGAAGAGGCGGAGTGGCGGAGACCCAGTACTTC
size: once
D: -
V: TRBV3-1
J: TRBJ2-5

CDR3: CTSSQYGDEQYF
DNA: TGTACCAGCAGCCAATACGGCGACGAGCAGTACTTC
size: -
D: -
V: TRBV16
J: TRBJ2-7

CDR3: CASSTPGRTDTQYF
DNA: TGTGCCAGCAGTACGCCAGGGCGCACAGATACGCAGTATTTT
size: -
D: -
V: TRBV6-1
J: TRBJ2-3

CDR3: CASSQESVRSHTDTQYF
DNA: TGCGCCAGCAGCCAAGAGTCCGTGCGATCCCACACAGATACGCAGTATTTT
size: -
D: -
V: TRBV4-1
J: TRBJ2-3

CDR3: CASIFSGQETQYF
DNA: TGTGCCAGCATTTTCAGCGGGCAAGAGACCCAGTACTTC
size: few
D: -
V: TRBV2
J: TRBJ2-5

CDR3: CASSLSLAVYNEQFF
DNA: TGCGCCAGCAGCTTGTCACTAGCGGTCTACAATGAGCAGTTCTTC
size: few
D: TRBD2
V: TRBV5-1
J: TRBJ2-1

CDR3: CSARDRTGTQAYNEQFF
DNA: TGCAGTGCTAGAGATAGGACCGGGACTCAGGCCTACAATGAGCAGTTCTTC
size: -
D: -
V: TRBV20-1
J: TRBJ2-1

CDR3: CATSPAGPNTEAFF
DNA: TGCGCCACCTCACCGGCAGGGCCGAACACTGAAGCTTTCTTT
size: few
D: -
V: TRBV5-1
J: TRBJ1-1

CDR3: CASSFGDTYNEQFF
DNA: TGTGCCAGCAGCTTCGGGGATACCTACAATGAGCAGTTCTTC
size: -
D: -
V: TRBV5-4
J: TRBJ2-1

CDR3: CASSESAGFTDTQYF
DNA: TGCGCCAGCAGTGAGTCGGCGGGATTCACAGATACGCAGTATTTT
size: few
D: -
V: TRBV10-1
J: TRBJ2-3

CDR3: CASSGQGPAYEQYF
DNA: TGTGCCAGCAGCGGACAGGGGCCAGCCTACGAGCAGTACTTC
size: few
D: TRBD1
V: TRBV9
J: TRBJ2-7

CDR3: CASSQPTGNEQFF
DNA: TGTGCCAGCAGCCAACCGACCGGCAATGAGCAGTTCTTC
size: few
D: -
V: TRBV3-1
J: TRBJ2-1